This TCR beta chain was sequenced during a study of blood T cell repertoires in COVID-19. Study as a whole: T cells, B-cell-depleted T cells, or PBMCs provided the cDNA or gDNA that served as material.

Original processing notes: Amplification with reference gene primers provided the estimates of nucleated cell counts. The protocol was immunoSEQ multiplex PCR, while the TCRdb copy is restricted to in-frame clones and leaves out a portion. That table supplies the V and J calls and clone size; D and trimming were determined from the DNA. Here the sample spans 70,000 to 100,000 clones, around 89% being singletons. V lost 1 base and J lost 2; bases outside the gene matches: 3. The CDR3 is 15 amino acids. Germline assignment: CDR1 SGHAT and CDR2 FQNNGV. This clonotype was sampled from a woman aged 80 or over with active COVID-19. The V call is TRBV11-2, the J call TRBJ2-7, with TRBD2 matching over 9 bases. What was sequenced was peripheral blood. Here the CDR3 reads CASSLGTSATYEQYF. The CDR3 region has the DNA TGTGCCAGCAGCTTAGGGACTAGCGCGACCTACGAGCAGTACTTC. The entire variable domain, with the rest obtained from reference TRBV11-2 and TRBJ2-7, is as follows: EAGVAQSPRYKIIEKRQSVAFWCNPISGHATLYWYQQILGQGPKLLIQFQNNGVVDDSQLPKDRFSAERLKGVDSTLKIQPAKLEDSAVYLCASSLGTSATYEQYFGPGTRLTVT.